The 20 T cell receptor beta chains given below trace back to one sample, sequenced in a study of metastatic and nonmetastatic thyroid tumors. Patients had received no treatment of any kind before thyroid surgery. TCRdb reassembled clones from the PCR reads with MiXCR. The data contain 30,000 to 35,000 clones, approximately 15% of them seen just once; the ten biggest clones take up under 7%. Sequenced: blood. These receptors were taken from a female donor with papillary thyroid cancer or a benign thyroid nodule (not recorded which). Some clones in this sample may be carry-over from other donors' samples.

CDR3 region: CASRESGRYNEQFF. The CDR3 DNA sequence: TGTGCCAGCAGGGAGAGCGGGAGGTACAATGAGCAGTTCTTC. The chain recombines TRBV3-1 with TRBJ2-1; 9 nucleotides align to TRBD2. Germline V gene sequence: CDR1 LGHDT, CDR2 YNNKEL (reference sequence). The CDR3 covers 14 residues. The ends lost 6 bases at V and 4 bases at J; junction bases unmatched: 4.

This clone was recorded at least ten times. A much larger clone lies a single base off, so this may be a read error. This specimen includes other DNA sequences encoding the same CDR3. The chain is built from TRBV15 and TRBJ1-2, with no clear D. The germline V gene encodes CDR1 LNHNV and CDR2 YYDKDF (reference sequence). The V gene lost 3 bases and the J gene lost 9 bases, with 20 bases spanning the gap. The CDR3 length is 15 residues. The CDR3 DNA sequence: TGTGCCACCAGCAGCGGAACACCTGATCAGAGCCGCTACACCTTC. This sequence encodes CATSSGTPDQSRYTF.

The chain couples TRBV7-2 to TRBJ2-2; the D gene could be TRBD1 or TRBD2 (7 bases each). Trimming removed 3 bases at V and 6 bases at J, with 14 bases between. Germline CDR1 reads SGHTA; CDR2 reads FQGNSA. The CDR3 has 15 amino acids. This CDR3 is CASSLIQGRAGELFF. CDR3 bases: TGTGCCAGCAGCTTGATACAGGGGAGGGCCGGGGAGCTGTTTTTT.

This clone was picked up many times. This sequence joins TRBV4-1 and TRBJ1-3; D is uncertain. The CDR3 loop spans 11 amino acids. Trimming shortened V by 6 bases and J by 4 bases, and 4 bases separated the two germline ends. CDR1 and CDR2 (germline): MGHRA, YSYEKL. The CDR3 protein is CASSPGNTIYF. The CDR3, as DNA: TGCGCCAGCAGTCCAGGAAACACCATATATTTT.

This clone was counted between two and nine times. The chain is built from TRBV12-3 or TRBV12-4 and TRBJ1-6; 7 bases fit TRBD1. There are 15 residues in the CDR3. The trim removed 2 bases at V and 7 bases at J, leaving 5 bases unmatched. Written as DNA, the CDR3 is TGTGCCAGCAGTTTAAGCACAGGGGTGAATTCACCCCTCCACTTT. Encoded protein: CASSLSTGVNSPLHF.

This clone was picked up many times. The chain links TRBV28 to TRBJ1-2; possibly TRBD1 for D (5 bases). Germline V gene sequence: CDR1 MDHEN, CDR2 SYDVKM. V lost 5 bases, J lost 9 bases, and 16 bases lay in between. CDR3 size: 13 residues. In nucleotides, the CDR3 is TGTGCCAGCAGTGGGGACGGCGTTAGACGCTACACCTTC. It translates to CASSGDGVRRYTF.

Many counts were recorded for this clone. The chain has TRBV18 and TRBJ1-3; TRBD1 agrees at 7 bases. Trimming removed 1 base from V and 6 bases from J; junction bases left unmatched: 12. The CDR3 is 17 residues long. Germline loops: CDR1 KGHSH, CDR2 LQKENI. The chain's CDR3 is CASSPLGTASGVNTIYF. Here the CDR3 DNA reads TGTGCCAGCTCACCACTCGGGACAGCCTCTGGGGTAAACACCATATATTTT.

Note on this clone: Relative to the germline gene, one junction end is altered; a read error may explain this. V gene TRBV4-1 combines with J gene TRBJ2-1; TRBD2 agrees at 7 bases. Germline V CDR1 and CDR2: MGHRA, YSYEKL. The CDR3 runs 16 residues. CDR3 in DNA: TGCGCCAGCCTGAGCGGGGCGGGACGCTCGTACAATGAGCAGTTTTTC. It encodes CASLSGAGRSYNEQFF.

This chain uses TRBV19 with TRBJ2-7; 13 positions agree with TRBD2. The V gene's germline CDR1 is LNHDA and CDR2 SQIVND (reference sequence). V shed 4 bases, J shed 3 bases, and the junction held 6 bases outside the gene matches. This CDR3 is 16 amino acids long. The DNA for the CDR3 is TGTGCCAGTAGTAGGGGACTAGCGGGGAATTACTACGAGCAGTACTTC. Translating gives CASSRGLAGNYYEQYF. Combining the CDR3 with reference TRBV19 and TRBJ2-7 gives the whole variable domain DGGITQSPKYLFRKEGQNVTLSCEQNLNHDAMYWYRQDPGQGLRLIYYSQIVNDFQKGDIAEGYSVSREKKESFPLTVTSAQKNPTAFYLCASSRGLAGNYYEQYFGPGTRLTVT.

Judged by abundance, this clone is medium-sized. The chain joins TRBV6-6 to TRBJ2-7; D might be TRBD1 (5 bases). V shed 0 bases and J shed 4 bases, with 7 bases lying between them. This CDR3 has 13 residues. Germline lookup yields CDR1 MNHNY and CDR2 SVGAGI (reference sequence). The CDR3 nucleotides read TGTGCCAGCAGTTACTCGGGGCTATACGAGCAGTACTTC. This codes for CASSYSGLYEQYF.

The table lists this clone with many counts. Other DNA sequences in this sample translate to the same CDR3. The chain has TRBV2 and TRBJ1-2, with 8 bases identical to TRBD1. Germline trimming cut 6 bases from V and 8 bases from J; bases unmatched to any gene: 17. The CDR3 contains 16 residues. Germline lookup yields CDR1 SNHLY and CDR2 FYNNEI. Here the CDR3 reads CASSRRGQGGGWGYTF. The CDR3 bases are TGTGCCAGCAGCCGACGTGGACAGGGAGGCGGATGGGGCTACACCTTC.

As regards this clone: One end of the junction is discordant with germline, which a read error may explain. This chain connects TRBV28 to TRBJ2-5; 7 bases line up with TRBD1. Germline lookup yields CDR1 MDHEN and CDR2 SYDVKM. CDR3 size: 13 residues. The chain's CDR3 is CSSSEGAQETHYF. The CDR3 nucleotides are TGTTCCAGCAGCGAGGGGGCCCAAGAGACCCATTACTTC.

This clone was recorded many times. The J gene is TRBJ1-5, the V gene TRBV30; D call uncertain. This CDR3 contains 13 residues. From germline, CDR1 is GTSNPN and CDR2 SVGIG (reference sequence). Trimming cost V 0 bases and J 4 bases, with 7 bases left between them. In DNA form, the CDR3 reads TGTGCCTGGAGTGTACGGGGTAATCAGCCCCAGCATTTT. This encodes CAWSVRGNQPQHF.

In this sample, this clone turned up many times. J is TRBJ2-7 and V is TRBV7-2; D might be TRBD2 (6 bases). The germline CDR1 and CDR2 sequences are SGHTA and FQGNSA. V was shortened by 5 bases and J by 4 bases, with 18 bases between the two germline ends. The CDR3 spans 15 residues. CDR3 in amino acids: CASSPSSASEYEQYF. The DNA of the CDR3 is TGTGCCAGCAGCCCCTCTTCGGCTAGCGAGTACGAGCAGTACTTC.

Worth noting for this clone: One end of the junction varies from germline; a read error may be responsible. The genes are TRBV6-9 and TRBJ2-3; D possibly matches TRBD1 or TRBD2 (5 bases each). Per the germline V gene, CDR1 is MNHGY and CDR2 is SVAAGI. The CDR3 is made up of 17 amino acids. The CDR3 is CANSYPGTLVSTDTQYF. CDR3 coding DNA: TGTGCCAACAGTTATCCCGGGACCTTGGTTAGCACAGATACGCAGTATTTT.

The V and J genes are TRBV4-2 and TRBJ1-1, with 10 bases aligning to TRBD1. Germline V CDR1 and CDR2: LGHNA, YNFKEQ. V lost 5 bases, J lost 3 bases, and 6 bases stayed unmatched. The CDR3 loop spans 15 amino acids. The CDR3 DNA reads as TGTGCCAGCAGCTCCACGGGACAGGGGTACACTGAAGCTTTCTTT. As protein: CASSSTGQGYTEAFF.

This clone came up a few times. V and J are TRBV6-9 and TRBJ2-7, with a possible D match to TRBD1 (5 bases). Germline V gene data show CDR1 as MNHGY and CDR2 as SVAAGI. Trimming took off 4 bases at V and 7 bases at J, with 11 bases between the two ends. CDR3 length: 12 amino acids. The CDR3 DNA follows: TGTGCCAGCAGTTTCAGGGCCGATGAGCAGTACTTC. Encoded protein: CASSFRADEQYF.

This clone has at least ten counts. This chain uses TRBV28 with TRBJ1-5; perhaps TRBD1 as D (6 bases). The V end was cut by 9 bases, the J end by 4 bases, with 34 bases between. CDR1 and CDR2 from the germline V gene are MDHEN and SYDVKM. CDR3 length: 20 amino acids. The CDR3 sequence is CASTGFFQRAGFPWNQPQHF. The CDR3 DNA reads as TGTGCCAGTACAGGGTTCTTTCAAAGAGCTGGGTTTCCATGGAATCAGCCCCAGCATTTT. The variable domain in full, with the rest retrieved from reference TRBV28 and TRBJ1-5, is DVKVTQSSRYLVKRTGEKVFLECVQDMDHENMFWYRQDPGLGLRLIYFSYDVKMKEKGDIPEGYSVSREKKERFSLILESASTNQTSMYLCASTGFFQRAGFPWNQPQHFGDGTRLSIL.

V is TRBV27 and J is TRBJ2-7, with TRBD2 identical over 9 bases. The CDR3 covers 14 residues. CDR1 MNHEY and CDR2 SMNVEV come from the germline V gene (reference sequence). V lost 7 bases and J lost 5; bases outside the gene matches: 9. DNA of the CDR3: TGTGCCAGCAAACGTTCCGGGACTAGCAACGAGCAGTACTTC. Amino acids: CASKRSGTSNEQYF.

This clone was seen at least ten times. The chain combines TRBV20-1 with TRBJ1-2; D is perhaps TRBD1 (5 bases). Germline assignment: CDR1 DFQATT and CDR2 SNEGSKA (reference sequence). The CDR3 runs to 13 residues. Trimming removed 0 bases at V and 6 bases at J, with 11 bases between. The CDR3 is CSARDPGLDGYTF. The CDR3 bases are TGCAGTGCTAGAGATCCAGGGTTGGATGGCTACACCTTC.